A selection of T cell receptor beta chains follows, all from one sample in a study of blood T cell repertoires in COVID-19. Assay used: immunoSEQ multiplex PCR; TCRdb lists only in-frame clones, some missing. The table lists roughly 250,000 clones, around 81% of them singletons. The sample was peripheral blood. The receptors were gathered from a woman aged 55-69 years with active or convalescent COVID-19. CDR3s include the opening cysteine and the closing phenylalanine or tryptophan. The order of the fields is CDR3 DNA, CDR3 protein, J gene, V gene, clone size, D gene. The D gene is left open where the match is weak. Only part of the rows carry a size: once, few, many, or a class if the clone is expanded.

DNA: TGTGCCAGCTCACCAGGACAGGGTCCATTCGCGAACACCGGGGAGCTGTTTTTT; CDR3: CASSPGQGPFANTGELFF; J: TRBJ2-2; V: TRBV18; size: NA; D: TRBD1
DNA: TGTGCCAGCAGCCAAGACCTATCGACCGGGTATAATTCACCCCTCCACTTT; CDR3: CASSQDLSTGYNSPLHF; J: TRBJ1-6; V: TRBV4-2; size: NA; D: NA
DNA: TGTGCCAGCAGCCAGGCTAGCGGGGGGGCAGATACGCAGTATTTT; CDR3: CASSQASGGADTQYF; J: TRBJ2-3; V: TRBV6-5; size: NA; D: TRBD2
DNA: TGTGCTAGTGGTTTGAGGGCGGGTTGGAACACTGAAGCTTTCTTT; CDR3: CASGLRAGWNTEAFF; J: TRBJ1-1; V: TRBV12-5; size: NA; D: NA
DNA: TGTGCCAGCCGTACAGCCTCTGGAAACACCATATATTTT; CDR3: CASRTASGNTIYF; J: TRBJ1-3; V: TRBV3-1/TRBV3-2; size: once; D: NA
DNA: TGCGCCAGCAGCCCTAGCGGGGGTGGTGGGGCCAACGTCCTGACTTTC; CDR3: CASSPSGGGGANVLTF; J: TRBJ2-6; V: TRBV5-1; size: NA; D: TRBD2
DNA: TGTGCCAGCGCACCGGGACTAGCGGGCACAGATACGCAGTATTTT; CDR3: CASAPGLAGTDTQYF; J: TRBJ2-3; V: TRBV7-3; size: NA; D: TRBD2
DNA: TGTGCCAGCAGCCCGCCTGACAGGATTTGGACTGAAGCTTTCTTT; CDR3: CASSPPDRIWTEAFF; J: TRBJ1-1; V: TRBV3-1/TRBV3-2; size: many; D: NA
DNA: TGTGCCAGCAGCTTAGGGGGCTGGAGCCGGGGGGAGCAGCAGTTCTTC; CDR3: CASSLGGWSRGEQQFF; J: TRBJ2-1; V: TRBV11-1; size: NA; D: TRBD2
DNA: TGTGCCAGCAGCCCCGGGGGATATCAGCCCCAGCATTTT; CDR3: CASSPGGYQPQHF; J: TRBJ1-5; V: TRBV7-9; size: NA; D: NA
DNA: TGTGCCAGCATTCTAGCGGGGTACACAGATACGCAGTATTTT; CDR3: CASILAGYTDTQYF; J: TRBJ2-3; V: TRBV7-9; size: NA; D: TRBD2
DNA: TGTGCCAGCAGCTTAATATCCACAGATACGCAGTATTTT; CDR3: CASSLISTDTQYF; J: TRBJ2-3; V: TRBV7-7; size: few; D: NA
DNA: TGCGCCAGCAGCCGCGCCCTTAGACAGGGGGGACAAGAGACCCAGTACTTC; CDR3: CASSRALRQGGQETQYF; J: TRBJ2-5; V: TRBV5-1; size: NA; D: TRBD1
DNA: TGTGCCTGGAGTATAACAGGGGTCCTTTTCAATGAGCAGTTCTTC; CDR3: CAWSITGVLFNEQFF; J: TRBJ2-1; V: TRBV30; size: NA; D: TRBD1
DNA: TGTGCCAGCAGTTACTCGAGAGATCAGCCCCAGCATTTT; CDR3: CASSYSRDQPQHF; J: TRBJ1-5; V: TRBV6-2/TRBV6-3; size: few; D: NA
DNA: TGTGCCAGCAGCTTAGGCGCAAACTATGGCTACACCTTC; CDR3: CASSLGANYGYTF; J: TRBJ1-2; V: TRBV11-2; size: NA; D: NA
DNA: TGTGCCAGCAGCTTTCCAGGGGGCTCCTACAATGAGCAGTTCTTC; CDR3: CASSFPGGSYNEQFF; J: TRBJ2-1; V: TRBV5-6; size: NA; D: TRBD1
DNA: TGTGCCATCAGTGAGTCGACTCGTCGGGACATTTCCTATGGCTACACCTTC; CDR3: CAISESTRRDISYGYTF; J: TRBJ1-2; V: TRBV10-3; size: many; D: NA
DNA: TGCGCCAGCAGTGAGTACCCCAGTGGGGCTACAGATACGCAGTATTTT; CDR3: CASSEYPSGATDTQYF; J: TRBJ2-3; V: TRBV10-2; size: NA; D: NA
DNA: TGTGCCAGCAGCCAAGGGGCAGGCGACTATGGCTACACCTTC; CDR3: CASSQGAGDYGYTF; J: TRBJ1-2; V: TRBV3-1/TRBV3-2; size: NA; D: NA
DNA: TGTGCCAGCACCCCATCGGTGAATAGCAATCAGCCCCAGCATTTT; CDR3: CASTPSVNSNQPQHF; J: TRBJ1-5; V: TRBV7-8; size: NA; D: NA
DNA: TGCAGCGTTGGAGGTGAAAAACTGTTTTTT; CDR3: CSVGGEKLFF; J: TRBJ1-4; V: TRBV29-1; size: NA; D: NA
DNA: TGTGCCAGCAGTGAGGGGCCCGGCGGCTATGGCTACACCTTC; CDR3: CASSEGPGGYGYTF; J: TRBJ1-2; V: TRBV6-4; size: NA; D: NA
DNA: TGCGCCAGCAGCCGGGCAGGGGGGTACATGAACACTGAAGCTTTCTTT; CDR3: CASSRAGGYMNTEAFF; J: TRBJ1-1; V: TRBV4-1; size: NA; D: TRBD1
DNA: TGCGCCAGCAGCTTGGGTGGAGGGGGCCACAATGAGCAGTTCTTC; CDR3: CASSLGGGGHNEQFF; J: TRBJ2-1; V: TRBV5-1; size: few; D: NA
DNA: TGTGCCAGCAGTCCTCCCCCCGGACTCGCCGGGGATACGCAGTATTTT; CDR3: CASSPPPGLAGDTQYF; J: TRBJ2-3; V: TRBV2; size: NA; D: NA
DNA: TGTGCCATCCGAGACTCTAGCACAGATACGCAGTATTTT; CDR3: CAIRDSSTDTQYF; J: TRBJ2-3; V: TRBV10-3; size: NA; D: NA
DNA: TGTGCCAGCAGCTTGACTAGTACAGATGAGCAGTTCTTC; CDR3: CASSLTSTDEQFF; J: TRBJ2-1; V: TRBV7-2; size: NA; D: NA
DNA: TGTGCCAGCGGGCTCCGAGCTAATTCACCCCTCCACTTT; CDR3: CASGLRANSPLHF; J: TRBJ1-6; V: TRBV27; size: NA; D: NA
DNA: TGTGCCAGCAGCTTAGTCCCAGGGGCGTTGGCGGCGGATGGCTACACCTTC; CDR3: CASSLVPGALAADGYTF; J: TRBJ1-2; V: TRBV7-2; size: NA; D: NA
DNA: TGCGCCAGCAGGGAGACTAGCGGGGGCTTCAATGAGCAGTTCTTC; CDR3: CASRETSGGFNEQFF; J: TRBJ2-1; V: TRBV10-2; size: NA; D: TRBD2
DNA: TGTGCCAGCAGCGTCTACGGACAGGGGAATGGCTACACCTTC; CDR3: CASSVYGQGNGYTF; J: TRBJ1-2; V: TRBV13; size: NA; D: TRBD1
DNA: TGTGCCAGCAGTCCACAGGGGTACTATGGCTACACCTTC; CDR3: CASSPQGYYGYTF; J: TRBJ1-2; V: TRBV2; size: NA; D: TRBD1
DNA: TGCGCCAGCAGCCAAGTATCGGGATTGGGCGCGACCCAGTACTTC; CDR3: CASSQVSGLGATQYF; J: TRBJ2-5; V: TRBV4-1; size: NA; D: NA
DNA: TGTGCCAGCAGTCGTGCGGGGGGGCAGCAAGATACGCAGTATTTT; CDR3: CASSRAGGQQDTQYF; J: TRBJ2-3; V: TRBV6-5; size: NA; D: TRBD2
DNA: TGCGCCAGCAGCTTGGAACCCCAGGGAACTGAAGCTTTCTTT; CDR3: CASSLEPQGTEAFF; J: TRBJ1-1; V: TRBV5-1; size: NA; D: NA
DNA: TGTGCCAGTAGTGTAGGGACAGCCAATGGCTACACCTTC; CDR3: CASSVGTANGYTF; J: TRBJ1-2; V: TRBV19; size: once; D: TRBD1
DNA: TGTGCCACCAGCAGAGGAGCATATACTAACTATGGCTACACCTTC; CDR3: CATSRGAYTNYGYTF; J: TRBJ1-2; V: TRBV15; size: NA; D: NA
DNA: TGTGCCAGCTCACCCTCTGGACAGAGAAAGCAGTTCTTC; CDR3: CASSPSGQRKQFF; J: TRBJ2-1; V: TRBV18; size: NA; D: NA
DNA: TGTGCCAGCAGGGGGACGGGGGGCTATGGCTACACCTTC; CDR3: CASRGTGGYGYTF; J: TRBJ1-2; V: TRBV2; size: NA; D: NA
DNA: TGTGCCAGCCGTCGGCTGCAGGGCACTGAAGCTTTCTTT; CDR3: CASRRLQGTEAFF; J: TRBJ1-1; V: TRBV6-5; size: NA; D: NA
DNA: TGTGCCAGCAGCTTAGCGGGGGCAATAAAGACCCAGTACTTC; CDR3: CASSLAGAIKTQYF; J: TRBJ2-5; V: TRBV7-8; size: once; D: NA
DNA: TGTGCCAGCGCTAGGGGGTGGGGAGACCAAGAGACCCAGTACTTC; CDR3: CASARGWGDQETQYF; J: TRBJ2-5; V: TRBV7-6; size: once; D: NA
DNA: TGCGCCAGCAGCCAAGAAGGGAGCTGGGAGGAAAAACTATTTTTT; CDR3: CASSQEGSWEEKLFF; J: TRBJ1-4; V: TRBV4-3; size: NA; D: NA
DNA: TGTGCCAGCTCACCACCGGCGGGAGCCCCCTACGAGCAGTACTTC; CDR3: CASSPPAGAPYEQYF; J: TRBJ2-7; V: TRBV18; size: once; D: TRBD2
DNA: TGTGCCAGTAGTACATACTTCCTCCGGGACGAGCAGTACTTC; CDR3: CASSTYFLRDEQYF; J: TRBJ2-7; V: TRBV19; size: NA; D: NA
DNA: TGTGCCAGTAGTAACCTCCGGGACAGGAAATACGAGCAGTACTTC; CDR3: CASSNLRDRKYEQYF; J: TRBJ2-7; V: TRBV19; size: NA; D: TRBD1
DNA: TGTGCCAGCAGTGAATTGGGACAGGTTTACACCTTC; CDR3: CASSELGQVYTF; J: TRBJ1-2; V: TRBV2; size: NA; D: TRBD1
DNA: TGTGCCAGCAGTGAGTTTCTAGGAGGGGGCGCAAAAAACACCTTC; CDR3: CASSEFLGGGAKNTF; J: TRBJ1-2; V: TRBV2; size: NA; D: TRBD1